This T cell receptor (beta chain) is from a study of blood T cell repertoires in COVID-19. Overall study: Acute and convalescent COVID-19 specimens originated in the United States, Italy and Spain. In each case, the material was cDNA or gDNA derived from T cells, B-cell-depleted T cells, or PBMCs.

Authors' analysis steps: For nucleated cells, counts were estimated from reference gene primer amplification. The method was immunoSEQ multiplex PCR; TCRdb's version includes in-frame clones alone and lacks a portion of them. D and trimming come from the DNA, and the V and J calls and clone size come from that table. The table records around 11,000 clones, 70% to 90% of them present only once. CDR3 size: 19 residues. CDR1 is LGHNT and CDR2 is FRNRAP in the germline V gene. The V segment lost 7 bases and the J segment 0 bases; nucleotides outside the gene matches: 12. This clone came up a few times. V gene TRBV12-5 combines with J gene TRBJ2-1, with TRBD2 identical over 13 bases. Sequencing was done on a sample of peripheral blood. The clonotype was recovered from a man younger than 45 with active or convalescent COVID-19. In DNA, the CDR3 is TGTGCTAGTGCCAGACCGGGACTAGCGGGGCGAAGCTCCTACAATGAGCAGTTCTTC. Translated: CASARPGLAGRSSYNEQFF.